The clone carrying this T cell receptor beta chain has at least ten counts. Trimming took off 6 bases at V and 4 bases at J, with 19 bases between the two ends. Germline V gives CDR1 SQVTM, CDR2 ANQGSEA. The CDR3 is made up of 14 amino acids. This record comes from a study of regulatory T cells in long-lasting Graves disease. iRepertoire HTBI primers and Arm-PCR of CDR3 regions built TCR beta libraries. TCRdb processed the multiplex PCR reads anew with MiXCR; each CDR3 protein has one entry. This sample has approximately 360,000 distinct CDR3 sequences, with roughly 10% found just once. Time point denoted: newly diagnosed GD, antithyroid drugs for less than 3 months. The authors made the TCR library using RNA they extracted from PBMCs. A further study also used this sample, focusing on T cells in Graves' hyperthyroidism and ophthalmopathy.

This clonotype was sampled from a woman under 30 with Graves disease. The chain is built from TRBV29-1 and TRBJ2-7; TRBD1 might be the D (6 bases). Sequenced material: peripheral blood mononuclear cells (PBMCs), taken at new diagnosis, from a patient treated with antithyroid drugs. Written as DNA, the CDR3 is TGCAGCGTACGCCAGACAGGTGCTGGGTACGAGCAGTACTTC. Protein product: CSVRQTGAGYEQYF.